A single sample gave rise to the 19 T cell receptor beta chains below, sequenced in a study of cytomegalovirus exposure and HLA in healthy donors. Use of 60 Vbeta and 13 Jbeta primers characterized the PCR. Sequencing was performed with immunoSEQ multiplex PCR; in TCRdb, only in-frame clones are kept and a portion is missing. The sample holds 150,000 to 200,000 clones; about 80% are singletons and the top ten take less than 2.5%. Sequencing was performed on PBMCs. The receptors derive from a woman in her forties or fifties in good health and CMV-seronegative.

V is TRBV7-9 and J is TRBJ2-3, with a weak D call TRBD1 (5 bases). The CDR3 extends over 14 amino acids. The V end was cut by 0 bases, the J end by 2 bases, with 6 bases between. Germline CDR1 is SEHNR and CDR2 is FQNEAQ (reference sequence). The CDR3 reads CASSLAGHTDTQYF. The DNA of the CDR3 is TGTGCCAGCAGCTTAGCGGGGCACACAGATACGCAGTATTTT.

The J gene is TRBJ1-5, the V gene TRBV19; 7 nucleotides match TRBD1. In germline, CDR1 is LNHDA, CDR2 SQIVND (reference sequence). The CDR3 is made up of 19 amino acids. V lost 1 base to trimming and J lost 3 bases; unmatched junction nucleotides: 15. Here the CDR3 reads CASSIVEGGARGLNQPQHF. The DNA of the CDR3 is TGTGCCAGTAGTATAGTTGAAGGAGGAGCGAGGGGGCTCAATCAGCCCCAGCATTTT.

The J gene is TRBJ1-5, the V gene TRBV5-6; possible D gene TRBD1, 5 bases. This CDR3 comprises 15 residues. Germline V gives CDR1 SGHDT, CDR2 YYEEEE. V lost 4 bases and J lost 0, with 11 bases in between. The CDR3, as DNA: TGTGCCAGCAGCGGCGGGGGATATAGCAATCAGCCCCAGCATTTT. As protein: CASSGGGYSNQPQHF.

The rearrangement links TRBV11-2 to TRBJ2-3, with 9 nucleotides matching TRBD2. This CDR3 is built from 16 residues. Trimming took 5 bases from V and 7 from J; bases not matched to a gene: 13. Germline CDR1 is SGHAT and CDR2 is FQNNGV. CDR3 residues: CASSVAVASGTNTQYF. Written as DNA, the CDR3 is TGTGCCAGCAGCGTCGCCGTGGCTAGCGGGACCAATACGCAGTATTTT. Combining the CDR3 with reference TRBV11-2 and TRBJ2-3 gives the whole variable domain EAGVAQSPRYKIIEKRQSVAFWCNPISGHATLYWYQQILGQGPKLLIQFQNNGVVDDSQLPKDRFSAERLKGVDSTLKIQPAKLEDSAVYLCASSVAVASGTNTQYFGPGTRLTVL.

The chain employs TRBV7-2 and TRBJ2-7; 9 bases fit TRBD2. Germline lookup yields CDR1 SGHTA and CDR2 FQGNSA. Trimming removed 4 bases from V and 6 bases from J; junction bases left unmatched: 10. The CDR3 has 15 amino acids. CDR3 amino acids: CASSSSRGAGGEQYF. CDR3 nucleotide sequence: TGTGCCAGCAGCTCCTCCCGGGGAGCGGGGGGCGAGCAGTACTTC.

The chain is built from TRBV9 and TRBJ1-3; 9 bases match TRBD1. This CDR3 comprises 16 residues. J gave up 5 bases and V 4 bases, and 10 bases lay outside the gene matches. The germline gives CDR1 SGDLS, CDR2 YYNGEE. The DNA of the CDR3 is TGTGCCAGCAGCTCGAGCGGGACAGGGTCCAGAAACACCATATATTTT. It translates to CASSSSGTGSRNTIYF.

The V gene is TRBV30, the J gene TRBJ2-7; 7 positions match TRBD1. The V and J ends lost 3 bases and 2 bases, in that order; junction bases with no gene match: 7. The CDR3 sequence is 14 residues long. The germline CDR1 and CDR2 sequences are GTSNPN and SVGIG (reference sequence). CDR3 DNA sequence: TGTGCCTGGAGGTCGGCAGGGGGTACCTACGAGCAGTACTTC. Protein: CAWRSAGGTYEQYF. Supplemented by reference TRBV30 and TRBJ2-7, the full variable domain reads SQTIHQWPATLVQPVGSPLSLECTVEGTSNPNLYWYRQAAGRGLQLLFYSVGIGQISSEVPQNLSASRPQDRQFILSSKKLLLSDSGFYLCAWRSAGGTYEQYFGPGTRLTVT.

A single count supports this clone. This sequence joins TRBV25-1 and TRBJ1-1; tentatively, D is TRBD1 (6 bases). Germline V CDR1 and CDR2: MGHDK, SYGVNS. The CDR3 length is 14 residues. Deletions cut 6 bases from V and 1 base from J, with 12 bases between. CDR3 sequence (DNA): TGTGCCAGCAGGAGACGGGACAAGAACACTGAAGCTTTCTTT. Its protein product is CASRRRDKNTEAFF.

The V call is TRBV29-1, the J call TRBJ2-1; TRBD2 might be the D (7 bases). V was cut by 5 bases and J by 9 bases, with 17 bases left in between. The CDR3 loop spans 13 amino acids. CDR1 is SQVTM, CDR2 ANQGSEA, per germline. CDR3 loop: CSVPVGGAVEQFF. CDR3 bases: TGCAGCGTTCCTGTGGGGGGGGCGGTTGAGCAGTTCTTC.

This rearrangement joins TRBV6-5 to TRBJ1-1, with 7 nucleotides matching TRBD1. V dropped 5 bases and J dropped 5; count of bases not matched to a gene: 8. The CDR3 spans 14 residues. Germline loops: CDR1 MNHEY, CDR2 SVGAGI. In DNA, the CDR3 is TGTGCCAGCAGTGAACCTTACAGGGGTACTGAAGCTTTCTTT. Amino acid sequence: CASSEPYRGTEAFF.

This chain uses TRBV10-1 with TRBJ2-2, with a tentative D call TRBD1 (5 bases). Germline V lookup: CDR1 WNHNN, CDR2 SYGVQD (reference sequence). V gave up 3 bases and J gave up 8 bases, with 7 bases separating them. This CDR3 has 12 residues. CDR3 amino acids: CASSEGAGELFF. CDR3 sequence (DNA): TGCGCCAGCAGTGAAGGGGCAGGGGAGCTGTTTTTT.

V gene TRBV6-1 combines with J gene TRBJ1-5; a weak D match, TRBD1 (5 bases). The CDR3 totals 15 residues. The ends were cut back, 0 bases at V and 9 bases at J, with 15 bases in the middle. Germline assignment: CDR1 MNHNS and CDR2 SASEGT. The CDR3 coding sequence is TGTGCCAGCAGTGAAGCGGGGCAGGGAGGTCGGCCCCAGCATTTT. Its protein is CASSEAGQGGRPQHF.

The rearrangement links TRBV2 to TRBJ1-2; 8 bases line up with TRBD1. The germline gives CDR1 SNHLY, CDR2 FYNNEI. The J segment lost 4 bases and the V segment lost 9 bases, leaving 7 bases of the junction unmatched. This CDR3 is built from 13 residues. The CDR3 nucleotides read TGTGCCAGTCGACAGGGACAGGCCTATGGCTACACCTTC. Translation: CASRQGQAYGYTF.

J is TRBJ2-3 and V is TRBV7-2; 9 bases are shared with TRBD2. Trimming removed 4 bases from V and 8 bases from J; junction bases left unmatched: 16. This CDR3 has 17 residues. Germline V gene sequence: CDR1 SGHTA, CDR2 FQGNSA. The CDR3 DNA sequence: TGTGCCAGCAGCTCTGTCAGTGGGCGGGGGGGCCTGGGTACGCAGTATTTT. Translated: CASSSVSGRGGLGTQYF.

The chain employs TRBV7-6 and TRBJ2-1, with D tentatively TRBD1 (5 bases). The germline V gene encodes CDR1 SGHVS and CDR2 FNYEAQ. The V gene lost 5 bases and the J gene lost 11 bases, with 28 bases spanning the gap. This CDR3 region has 17 residues. The CDR3 nucleotides read TGTGCCAGCAGCACAGTGGGGCATAACACTCCTACAATGAAGCAGTTCTTC. Its translation: CASSTVGHNTPTMKQFF. Combining the CDR3 with reference TRBV7-6 and TRBJ2-1 gives the whole variable domain GAGVSQSPRYKVTKRGQDVALRCDPISGHVSLYWYRQALGQGPEFLTYFNYEAQQDKSGLPNDRFSAERPEGSISTLTIQRTEQRDSAMYRCASSTVGHNTPTMKQFFGPGTRLTVL.

The DNA for the CDR3 is TGTGCTAGCCAATTAGGAGCGGGGGACACAGATACGCAGTATTTT. Translated: CASQLGAGDTDTQYF. This chain joins TRBV12-5 and TRBJ2-3; TRBD2 agrees at 8 bases. The V gene's germline CDR1 is LGHNT and CDR2 FRNRAP. V trimming: 9 bases; J trimming: 2 bases; junction bases outside the gene matches: 10. CDR3 length: 15 amino acids.

The V call is TRBV27, the J call TRBJ2-7; 10 bases agree with TRBD2. Trimming took 5 bases from V and 6 from J; bases not matched to a gene: 7. CDR3 length: 14 amino acids. Germline V gene lookup returns CDR1 MNHEY and CDR2 SMNVEV (reference sequence). In DNA form, the CDR3 reads TGTGCCAGCAGTCCTAGCGGGGGTCCCTCCGAGCAGTACTTC. It specifies CASSPSGGPSEQYF.

The count of this clone is one. This chain uses TRBV5-1 with TRBJ2-3; TRBD2 aligns across 9 bases. With 3 bases clipped from V and 0 bases from J, the junction kept 5 bases outside the gene matches. This CDR3 has 16 amino acids. The V gene's germline CDR1 is SGHRS and CDR2 YFSETQ. The CDR3 here is CASSSTSGPSTDTQYF. As DNA, the CDR3 is TGCGCCAGCAGCTCGACTAGCGGACCTAGCACAGATACGCAGTATTTT.

As to this clone: Other DNA sequences in the sample encode the same CDR3. The rearrangement links TRBV9 to TRBJ2-1; D call uncertain. The CDR3 is 14 amino acids. Germline assignment: CDR1 SGDLS and CDR2 YYNGEE. V gave up 4 bases and J gave up 9 bases, with 17 bases separating them. CDR3 in amino acids: CASSPSVGPSEQFF. In DNA form, the CDR3 reads TGTGCCAGCAGCCCCTCTGTTGGTCCCAGTGAGCAGTTCTTC.